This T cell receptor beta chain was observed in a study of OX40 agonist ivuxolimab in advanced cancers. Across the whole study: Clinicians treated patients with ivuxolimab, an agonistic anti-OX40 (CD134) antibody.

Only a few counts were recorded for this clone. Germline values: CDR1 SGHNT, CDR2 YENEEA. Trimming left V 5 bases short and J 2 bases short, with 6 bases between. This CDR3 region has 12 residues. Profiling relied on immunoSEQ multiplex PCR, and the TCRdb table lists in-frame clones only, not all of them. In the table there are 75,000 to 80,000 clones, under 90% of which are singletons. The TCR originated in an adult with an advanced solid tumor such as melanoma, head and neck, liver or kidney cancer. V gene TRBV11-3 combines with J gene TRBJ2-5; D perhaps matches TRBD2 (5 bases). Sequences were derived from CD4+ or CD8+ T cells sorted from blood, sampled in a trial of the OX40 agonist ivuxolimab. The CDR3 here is CASSGLQETQYF. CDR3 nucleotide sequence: TGTGCCAGCAGCGGACTGCAAGAGACCCAGTACTTC.